These T cell receptor beta chains were read from a single sample in a study of identical twins. TCRdb redid the calling of the 5' RACE reads with MiXCR, one entry per CDR3 protein. The sample contains 600,000 to 700,000 distinct CDR3 sequences, less than 25% of which appear only once. These same records also appear under a second study, on T cells expressing NK-cell markers.

The material sequenced was PBMCs. Source of these receptors: a woman aged 18-29 years in good health. Both conserved end residues are part of each CDR3. D genes are given only for firm matches. Clone size is not always given. Where it is, it says once, few, many or a class for expanded clones.

j_call: TRBJ2-7; v_call: TRBV5-1; d_call: .; clone_size: .; cdr3_aa: CASSSSTGLPVYEQYF; cdr3_nt: TGCGCCAGCAGCTCATCTACAGGGCTACCTGTTTACGAGCAGTACTTC
j_call: TRBJ1-5; v_call: TRBV27; d_call: .; clone_size: .; cdr3_aa: CASSFGLNSNQPQHF; cdr3_nt: TGTGCCAGCAGTTTCGGACTAAATAGCAATCAGCCCCAGCATTTT
j_call: TRBJ1-1; v_call: TRBV7-9; d_call: .; clone_size: many; cdr3_aa: CASSSGVRNTEAFF; cdr3_nt: TGTGCCAGCAGCTCAGGGGTCCGGAACACTGAAGCTTTCTTT
j_call: TRBJ2-7; v_call: TRBV20-1; d_call: TRBD2; clone_size: many; cdr3_aa: CSATSGIAYEQYF; cdr3_nt: TGCAGTGCCACTAGCGGGATAGCCTACGAGCAGTACTTC
j_call: TRBJ1-1; v_call: TRBV7-3; d_call: TRBD1; clone_size: .; cdr3_aa: CASSQGRGLPAFF; cdr3_nt: TGTGCCAGCAGCCAAGGAAGGGGGCTGCCAGCTTTCTTT
j_call: TRBJ2-1; v_call: TRBV11-2; d_call: TRBD2; clone_size: few; cdr3_aa: CASSRGLALGEQFF; cdr3_nt: TGTGCCAGCAGCCGGGGACTAGCGCTAGGCGAGCAGTTCTTC
j_call: TRBJ2-3; v_call: TRBV5-1; d_call: .; clone_size: few; cdr3_aa: CASSLIQALTDTQYF; cdr3_nt: TGCGCCAGCAGCTTGATACAGGCCCTCACAGATACGCAGTATTTT
j_call: TRBJ2-5; v_call: TRBV18; d_call: TRBD2; clone_size: .; cdr3_aa: CASSPGDWRETHYF; cdr3_nt: TGTGCCAGCTCACCGGGGGACTGGCGGGAGACCCACTACTTC
j_call: TRBJ1-4; v_call: TRBV7-9; d_call: TRBD1; clone_size: .; cdr3_aa: CASSPGQTFNEKLFF; cdr3_nt: TGTGCCAGCAGCCCGGGACAGACCTTTAATGAAAAACTGTTTTTT
j_call: TRBJ1-4; v_call: TRBV25-1; d_call: TRBD1; clone_size: .; cdr3_aa: CASSDSGTGGEKLFF; cdr3_nt: TGTGCCAGCAGTGACTCCGGGACAGGGGGTGAAAAACTGTTTTTT
j_call: TRBJ2-3; v_call: TRBV11-2; d_call: TRBD2; clone_size: .; cdr3_aa: CASSFVLAGSDTQYF; cdr3_nt: TGTGCCAGCAGCTTTGTACTAGCGGGATCCGATACGCAGTATTTT
j_call: TRBJ1-2; v_call: TRBV20-1; d_call: .; clone_size: few; cdr3_aa: CSAREGTYYGYTF; cdr3_nt: TGCAGTGCTCGGGAGGGCACTTACTATGGCTACACCTTC
j_call: TRBJ2-7; v_call: TRBV7-2; d_call: .; clone_size: .; cdr3_aa: CASSSQYNEQYF; cdr3_nt: TGTGCCAGCAGCTCCCAATATAACGAGCAGTACTTC
j_call: TRBJ2-1; v_call: TRBV7-8; d_call: .; clone_size: once; cdr3_aa: CASRAPRRSGAYNEQFF; cdr3_nt: TGTGCCAGCAGGGCCCCTAGAAGGAGCGGCGCCTACAATGAGCAGTTCTTC
j_call: TRBJ2-7; v_call: TRBV4-1; d_call: .; clone_size: .; cdr3_aa: CASSQGERGYEQYF; cdr3_nt: TGCGCCAGCAGCCAAGGAGAGCGAGGCTACGAGCAGTACTTC
j_call: TRBJ2-3; v_call: TRBV7-3; d_call: .; clone_size: .; cdr3_aa: CASSNIGEPDTQYF; cdr3_nt: TGTGCCAGCAGTAACATAGGGGAACCAGATACGCAGTATTTT
j_call: TRBJ2-3; v_call: TRBV13; d_call: TRBD1; clone_size: .; cdr3_aa: CASSLEDRITDTQYF; cdr3_nt: TGTGCCAGCAGCTTAGAGGACAGGATCACAGATACGCAGTATTTT
j_call: TRBJ2-4; v_call: TRBV20-1; d_call: .; clone_size: .; cdr3_aa: CSAPVADIQYF; cdr3_nt: TGCAGTGCTCCGGTAGCGGACATTCAGTACTTC
j_call: TRBJ1-2; v_call: TRBV7-9; d_call: .; clone_size: many; cdr3_aa: CASTHDISYGYTF; cdr3_nt: TGTGCCAGCACCCACGACATAAGCTATGGCTACACCTTC
j_call: TRBJ1-1; v_call: TRBV20-1; d_call: .; clone_size: many; cdr3_aa: CSASEGTEAFF; cdr3_nt: TGCAGTGCTAGTGAGGGCACTGAAGCTTTCTTT
j_call: TRBJ2-1; v_call: TRBV7-3; d_call: .; clone_size: few; cdr3_aa: CASSYERYNEQFF; cdr3_nt: TGTGCCAGCAGCTACGAGAGGTACAATGAGCAGTTCTTC
j_call: TRBJ1-5; v_call: TRBV20-1; d_call: TRBD1; clone_size: few; cdr3_aa: CSARTGGGPQPQHF; cdr3_nt: TGCAGTGCCCGGACAGGGGGAGGCCCTCAGCCCCAGCATTTT
j_call: TRBJ2-1; v_call: TRBV12-3/TRBV12-4; d_call: .; clone_size: few; cdr3_aa: CASSIGGWVNEQFF; cdr3_nt: TGTGCCAGCAGTATTGGGGGTTGGGTTAATGAGCAGTTCTTC
j_call: TRBJ1-5; v_call: TRBV6-1; d_call: .; clone_size: few; cdr3_aa: CASSDRYQGQPQHF; cdr3_nt: TGTGCCAGCAGTGACAGATATCAGGGTCAGCCCCAGCATTTT
j_call: TRBJ2-1; v_call: TRBV7-9; d_call: TRBD1; clone_size: few; cdr3_aa: CASSPTGGEVNEQFF; cdr3_nt: TGTGCCAGCAGCCCGACAGGGGGCGAGGTGAATGAGCAGTTCTTC
j_call: TRBJ2-1; v_call: TRBV7-8; d_call: .; clone_size: few; cdr3_aa: CASSLNPGLNNEQFF; cdr3_nt: TGTGCCAGCAGCTTAAACCCGGGGTTAAACAATGAGCAGTTCTTC
j_call: TRBJ2-1; v_call: TRBV5-1; d_call: .; clone_size: .; cdr3_aa: CASSLVQVRINEQFF; cdr3_nt: TGCGCCAGCAGCTTGGTACAGGTTAGGATAAATGAGCAGTTCTTC
j_call: TRBJ2-1; v_call: TRBV12-3/TRBV12-4; d_call: TRBD2; clone_size: .; cdr3_aa: CASWRAGAYNEQFF; cdr3_nt: TGTGCCAGCTGGCGAGCGGGGGCCTACAATGAGCAGTTCTTC
j_call: TRBJ2-7; v_call: TRBV7-2; d_call: .; clone_size: .; cdr3_aa: CASSPVTGSYYEQYF; cdr3_nt: TGTGCCAGCAGCCCTGTAACAGGGTCCTACTACGAGCAGTACTTC
j_call: TRBJ2-5; v_call: TRBV9; d_call: .; clone_size: .; cdr3_aa: CASSVVDQETQYF; cdr3_nt: TGTGCCAGCAGCGTAGTTGACCAAGAGACCCAGTACTTC
j_call: TRBJ2-3; v_call: TRBV7-9; d_call: TRBD2; clone_size: few; cdr3_aa: CASSRTSGGADTQYF; cdr3_nt: TGTGCCAGCAGCCGAACTAGCGGGGGAGCAGATACGCAGTATTTT
j_call: TRBJ2-5; v_call: TRBV9; d_call: TRBD1; clone_size: few; cdr3_aa: CASSVSDRGRETQYF; cdr3_nt: TGTGCCAGCAGCGTGAGCGACAGGGGGAGAGAGACCCAGTACTTC
j_call: TRBJ2-7; v_call: TRBV7-9; d_call: .; clone_size: .; cdr3_aa: CASSPSIGTGYEQYF; cdr3_nt: TGTGCCAGCAGCCCCTCCATAGGGACTGGATACGAGCAGTACTTC
j_call: TRBJ2-1; v_call: TRBV5-1; d_call: .; clone_size: few; cdr3_aa: CASSLETNEQFF; cdr3_nt: TGCGCCAGCAGCTTGGAAACGAATGAGCAGTTCTTC
j_call: TRBJ2-1; v_call: TRBV9; d_call: TRBD2; clone_size: few; cdr3_aa: CASSGTSGRANEQFF; cdr3_nt: TGTGCCAGCAGCGGGACTAGCGGGAGGGCCAATGAGCAGTTCTTC
j_call: TRBJ2-7; v_call: TRBV7-6; d_call: TRBD2; clone_size: .; cdr3_aa: CASSIAGGSVEQYF; cdr3_nt: TGTGCCAGCAGTATAGCGGGAGGCTCCGTCGAGCAGTACTTC
j_call: TRBJ2-7; v_call: TRBV5-5; d_call: TRBD1; clone_size: .; cdr3_aa: CASSPSDRDEYEQYF; cdr3_nt: TGTGCCAGCAGCCCCTCGGACAGGGACGAGTACGAGCAGTACTTC